This TCR beta chain was recovered during a study of T cell repertoires in cytomegalovirus infection. Study at large: In the study, CMV epitopes included recently identified HLA-C-restricted and well-studied HLA-B-restricted ones.

The V gene's germline CDR1 is MGHRA and CDR2 YSYEKL. The CDR3 is 15 residues long. After removal of 1 base from V and 8 bases from J, the junction contained 3 bases not matched to a gene. From the reads, TCRdb called clonotypes with MiXCR, one entry per CDR3 protein. Of 200,000 to 250,000 distinct CDR3 sequences in the sample, around 35% are singletons; the top ten hold roughly three fifths. This clonotype was picked up a small number of times. Its target is not known. The chain recombines TRBV4-1 with TRBJ2-1, with 12 bases aligning to TRBD2. The TCR originated in a human donor in good health (CMV status not recorded). Some clones in this sample may be carry-over from other donors' samples. Source: CD8+ T cells from cultured PBMCs, taken from culture after CMV antigen stimulation. CDR3 nucleotides: TGCGCCAGCAGCCAAGCTAGCGGGAGGGCCCATGAGCAGTTCTTC. Translated, it gives CASSQASGRAHEQFF.